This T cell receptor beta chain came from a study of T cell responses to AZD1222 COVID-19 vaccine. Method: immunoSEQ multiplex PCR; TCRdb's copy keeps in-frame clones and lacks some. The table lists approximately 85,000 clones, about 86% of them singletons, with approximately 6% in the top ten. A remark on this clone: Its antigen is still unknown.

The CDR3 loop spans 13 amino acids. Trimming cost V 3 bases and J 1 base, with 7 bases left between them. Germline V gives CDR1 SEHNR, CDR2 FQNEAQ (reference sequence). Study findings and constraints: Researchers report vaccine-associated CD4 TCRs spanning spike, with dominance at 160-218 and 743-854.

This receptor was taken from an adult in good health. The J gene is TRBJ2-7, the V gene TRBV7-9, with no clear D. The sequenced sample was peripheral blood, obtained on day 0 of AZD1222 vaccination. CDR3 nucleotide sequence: TGTGCCAGCAGCTTGGACGAATCCTACGAGCAGTACTTC. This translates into CASSLDESYEQYF. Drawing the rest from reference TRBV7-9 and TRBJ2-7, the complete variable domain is DTGVSQNPRHKITKRGQNVTFRCDPISEHNRLYWYRQTLGQGPEFLTYFQNEAQLEKSRLLSDRFSAERPKGSFSTLEIQRTEQGDSAMYLCASSLDESYEQYFGPGTRLTVT.